This note documents a single T cell receptor beta chain sequence. This specimen comes from a study of T cells after yellow fever vaccination. TCR cDNA was made by 5'RACE template switching, adding a universal primer site and UMIs. TCRdb redid the calling of the 5' RACE reads with MiXCR, one entry per CDR3 protein. The sample lists approximately 340,000 distinct CDR3 sequences, 8.7% occurring once. V lost 7 bases, J lost 0 bases, and 15 bases stayed unmatched. CDR1 is SQVTM, CDR2 ANQGSEA, per germline. The CDR3 sequence is 18 residues long. The origin of this receptor is a man between 18 and 29 years old who received the YFV17D yellow fever vaccine. Sequencing used PBMCs, obtained on the day of the first yellow fever vaccination. V is TRBV29-1 and J is TRBJ2-1, with TRBD1 identical over 10 bases. CDR3 DNA sequence: TGCAGCGCCCTAGACAGGGGGCATGGGAAAAGCTCCTACAATGAGCAGTTCTTC. It translates to CSALDRGHGKSSYNEQFF.